This passage covers 25 T cell receptor beta chains from one sample sequenced in a study of control samples from healthy donors and cancer patients. Profiled with immunoSEQ multiplex PCR; TCRdb holds only in-frame clones, not every one. The data hold more than 60,000 clones, with around 91% observed a single time. Sequencing input: PBMCs. The receptors stem from a man aged 55 to 70 with colorectal cancer.

The chain carries TRBV12-3 or TRBV12-4 and TRBJ1-6, with D possibly matching TRBD1 (5 bases). V dropped 4 bases and J dropped 14 bases, with 15 bases sitting between them. The CDR3 is 13 amino acids. CDR3 coding DNA: TGTGCCAGCAGTTCCCGCGGGGCGCCGACCCTCCACTTT. This codes for CASSSRGAPTLHF.

The chain recombines TRBV5-1 with TRBJ2-3; possible D gene TRBD2, 5 bases. Germline CDR1 SGHRS, CDR2 YFSETQ. Deletions cut 1 base from V and 3 bases from J, with 21 bases between. The CDR3 runs 18 residues. The CDR3 is CASSLRMAGIRATDTQYF. CDR3 coding DNA: TGCGCCAGCAGCTTGCGGATGGCGGGCATAAGGGCGACAGATACGCAGTATTTT.

This chain joins TRBV7-9 and TRBJ1-5; 7 nucleotides align to TRBD1. The germline V gene encodes CDR1 SEHNR and CDR2 FQNEAQ (reference sequence). The CDR3 totals 14 residues. V shed 5 bases, J shed 6 bases, and the junction held 7 bases outside the gene matches. The CDR3 is CASSEGTVTQPQHF. In DNA, the CDR3 is TGTGCCAGCAGCGAAGGGACAGTGACTCAGCCCCAGCATTTT.

The chain recombines TRBV28 with TRBJ1-3; a possible D gene is TRBD1 (5 bases). This CDR3 has 13 residues. V was cut by 6 bases and J by 5 bases, with 11 bases left in between. CDR1 and CDR2 from the germline V gene are MDHEN and SYDVKM. Here the CDR3 reads CASSSSGRNTIYF. The CDR3 region has the DNA TGTGCCAGCAGCTCTTCGGGACGAAACACCATATATTTT.

This chain uses TRBV6-1 with TRBJ2-7; the D is unclear. The V and J ends lost 2 bases and 7 bases respectively, with 12 bases between them. Germline V gene lookup returns CDR1 MNHNS and CDR2 SASEGT. This CDR3 is 13 amino acids long. The DNA of the CDR3 is TGTGCCAGCAGTGAACTCCCCGCAAGGGAGCAGTACTTC. It specifies CASSELPAREQYF.

The chain has TRBV5-1 and TRBJ1-1; the D gene is possibly TRBD1 (6 bases). The germline V and J ends were trimmed by 2 bases and 7 bases, with 15 bases remaining between them. The CDR3 spans 14 residues. CDR1 and CDR2 from the germline V gene are SGHRS and YFSETQ. CDR3 nucleotides: TGCGCCAGCAGCTTTGACAGGAATGGACGTGAAGCTTTCTTT. Translating gives CASSFDRNGREAFF.

The rearrangement uses TRBV21-1 and TRBJ1-5. TRBV21-1 represents a pseudogene. The CDR3 spans 16 residues. This chain's CDR3 is CASSKVREIGNQPQHF. CDR3 DNA: TGTGCCAGCAGCAAAGTGAGGGAAATAGGAAATCAGCCCCAGCATTTT.

This chain joins TRBV20-1 and TRBJ2-5; the match to TRBD2 covers 9 bases. Losses at the gene ends were 3 bases for V and 7 bases for J; bases not matched to a gene: 9. CDR3 length: 14 residues. Germline values: CDR1 DFQATT, CDR2 SNEGSKA (reference sequence). CDR3 in amino acids: CSASTGTSRATQYF. DNA for the CDR3: TGCAGTGCTAGTACCGGGACTAGCAGGGCGACCCAGTACTTC.

The chain is built from TRBV3-1 (or the pseudogene TRBV3-2) and TRBJ1-1; D is possibly TRBD1 (6 bases). The germline V gene has CDR1 LGHDT and CDR2 YNNKEL (reference sequence). Trimming cost V 6 bases and J 1 base, with 12 bases left between them. The CDR3 has 14 residues. This chain's CDR3 is CASRRGGGNTEAFF. The CDR3 DNA is TGTGCCAGCAGGCGGGGGGGCGGGAACACTGAAGCTTTCTTT.

The chain employs TRBV5-1 and TRBJ2-3; 7 bases line up with TRBD2. The CDR3 has 16 residues. CDR1 is SGHRS, CDR2 YFSETQ, per germline. The junction had 9 bases not matched to a gene; V was cut back by 3 bases and J by 2 bases. The CDR3 DNA reads TGCGCCAGCAGCTCCGGGGATCGGGGGGTCACAGATACGCAGTATTTT. Translation: CASSSGDRGVTDTQYF.

The chain has TRBV25-1 and TRBJ2-7; D is unresolved. Germline V CDR1 and CDR2: MGHDK, SYGVNS. This CDR3 is 16 amino acids long. V lost 0 bases and J 3 bases, leaving 15 bases between the germline ends. The CDR3 coding sequence is TGTGCCAGCAGTGAATACGGCAACCGCAAGTACTACGAGCAGTACTTC. This encodes CASSEYGNRKYYEQYF.

This chain links TRBV6-5 with TRBJ2-3; TRBD1 or TRBD2 may be the D gene (5 bases each). Germline V gives CDR1 MNHEY, CDR2 SVGAGI. V shed 2 bases and J shed 2 bases, with 11 bases lying between them. There are 15 residues in the CDR3. CDR3 sequence: CASSYSGTPTDTQYF. The CDR3 DNA reads TGTGCCAGCAGTTACAGTGGGACCCCCACAGATACGCAGTATTTT.

The chain recombines TRBV4-2 with TRBJ1-2; 8 bases are shared with TRBD1. Germline V gene sequence: CDR1 LGHNA, CDR2 YNFKEQ. The length of the CDR3 is 15 residues. The J segment lost 0 bases and the V segment lost 2 bases, leaving 2 bases of the junction unmatched. The CDR3 protein is CASSQRQGTNYGYTF. The CDR3 DNA sequence: TGTGCCAGCAGCCAACGACAGGGGACTAACTATGGCTACACCTTC.

V gene TRBV19 combines with J gene TRBJ2-6; no firm D call. Germline V gives CDR1 LNHDA, CDR2 SQIVND (reference sequence). CDR3 length equals 13 residues. V was cut by 5 bases and J by 0 bases, with 2 bases left in between. This CDR3 is CASSFSGANVLTF. The CDR3, as DNA: TGTGCCAGTAGTTTCTCTGGGGCCAACGTCCTGACTTTC.

The chain recombines TRBV5-6 with TRBJ1-2; D uncertain. In germline, CDR1 is SGHDT, CDR2 YYEEEE. V gave up 5 bases and J gave up 4 bases, with 12 bases separating them. There are 13 residues in the CDR3. CDR3 in DNA: TGTGCCAGCAGGGCGCGGGGAGGCTATGGCTACACCTTC. It is translated as CASRARGGYGYTF.

V is TRBV28 and J is TRBJ2-1; D call uncertain. The V end lost 5 bases, the J end lost 2 bases, and 10 bases lay between the germline ends. Germline-derived CDR1 and CDR2 are MDHEN and SYDVKM. The CDR3 runs to 14 residues. The CDR3 DNA reads as TGTGCCAGCAGTCCCCGGACGGCCTACAATGAGCAGTTCTTC. Protein product: CASSPRTAYNEQFF.

J is TRBJ2-7 and V is TRBV19; D gene unclear. Germline V gene sequence: CDR1 LNHDA, CDR2 SQIVND (reference sequence). The CDR3 is made up of 15 amino acids. Trimming stripped 7 bases from V and 7 bases from J, with 23 bases between. CDR3 residues: CASTPELGPLEEQYF. The DNA of the CDR3 is TGTGCCAGTACCCCCGAACTCGGGCCTTTGGAGGAGCAGTACTTC.

The chain couples TRBV7-3 to TRBJ1-1; maybe TRBD1 (5 bases). Between the trimmed V and J ends, which lost 2 bases and 0 bases, there was a span of 13 bases. This CDR3 has 16 residues. Germline CDR1 reads SGHTA; CDR2 reads FQGTGA. CDR3 region: CASSLQGTNMNTEAFF. CDR3 coding DNA: TGTGCCAGCAGCTTACAGGGCACTAATATGAACACTGAAGCTTTCTTT.

The chain employs TRBV6-5 and TRBJ2-7; D not resolved. The V end lost 0 bases, the J end lost 6 bases, and 3 bases lay between the germline ends. There are 11 residues in the CDR3. Germline V CDR1 and CDR2: MNHEY, SVGAGI. The DNA for the CDR3 is TGTGCCAGCAGTTACTCGGCCGAGCAGTACTTC. Translation gives CASSYSAEQYF.

This clone has only one observation. The chain has TRBV6-5 and TRBJ1-2; D is unresolved. V was cut by 8 bases and J by 4 bases, with 11 bases left in between. There are 12 residues in the CDR3. CDR1 MNHEY and CDR2 SVGAGI come from the germline V gene. The CDR3 protein is CASYEGRYGYTF. CDR3 sequence (DNA): TGTGCCAGCTACGAAGGGCGCTATGGCTACACCTTC.

The chain links TRBV11-2 to TRBJ1-2, with D possibly TRBD1 on 5 matching bases. Per the germline V gene, CDR1 is SGHAT and CDR2 is FQNNGV. This CDR3 has 16 residues. V was pared by 5 bases and J by 0 bases, with 16 bases between. The CDR3 sequence is CASSLGTLSSNYGYTF. The CDR3 DNA sequence: TGTGCCAGCAGCCTAGGGACCCTATCATCTAACTATGGCTACACCTTC.

The chain carries TRBV27 and TRBJ2-3; D not certain. The CDR3 is 13 residues long. Germline CDR1 and CDR2: MNHEY and SMNVEV (reference sequence). Trimming took off 5 bases at V and 0 bases at J, with 6 bases between the two ends. The CDR3 bases are TGTGCCAGCAGTACAACTAGCACAGATACGCAGTATTTT. It specifies CASSTTSTDTQYF.

This sequence joins TRBV9 and TRBJ2-2; 8 nucleotides agree with TRBD2. In germline, CDR1 is SGDLS, CDR2 YYNGEE. With V trimmed by 3 bases and J by 3 bases, 10 bases remained unmatched. The CDR3 has 17 residues. CDR3 nucleotide sequence: TGTGCCAGCAGCGCCCCGGGGGGGATAGCTTACACCGGGGAGCTGTTTTTT. Translating gives CASSAPGGIAYTGELFF.

The CDR3 sequence is CASSPWAGGTYNEQFF. DNA of the CDR3: TGTGCCAGCTCACCATGGGCGGGGGGAACCTACAATGAGCAGTTCTTC. The V gene is TRBV18, the J gene TRBJ2-1, with TRBD2 matching over 8 bases. Trimming cost V 2 bases and J 2 bases; bases outside gene matches: 5. Per germline, CDR1 KGHSH and CDR2 LQKENI. This CDR3 has 16 residues.

This rearrangement joins TRBV7-9 to TRBJ2-2, with no clear D. Germline V gene sequence: CDR1 SEHNR, CDR2 FQNEAQ (reference sequence). Between the trimmed V and J ends, which lost 1 base and 6 bases, there was a span of 9 bases. This CDR3 is 14 amino acids long. The CDR3 DNA is TGTGCCAGCAGCTTAGATCTAGACCCCGGGGAGCTGTTTTTT. It codes for CASSLDLDPGELFF.